This T cell receptor (beta chain) was observed in a study of monozygotic twins with inflammatory bowel disease (dated by TCRdb to about 2019). Concerning the study at large: The complete study included 28 monozygotic twin pairs: 19 IBD-discordant Danish pairs and nine German pairs, of which four were IBD-concordant and five were IBD-discordant. Each individual had, on average, about 151 000 unique TCRalpha sequences and 181 000 unique TCRbeta sequences available for analysis. Disease-associated traits were sought mainly through comparisons between IBD patients and their genetically identical healthy co-twins within discordant pairs.

About this clonotype itself: Its antigen is unknown.

CDR1 and CDR2, looked up from the germline V gene, are SGHRS and YFSETQ. From cysteine to phenylalanine, the CDR3 is 17 amino acids long. The entry carries no DNA sequence. The research as a whole found: Repertoire similarity did not differ between concordant and discordant twins, which could be due to limited statistical power. No single strong signal or clonotype linked to IBD turned up in the results, so the idea that one exists was not supported. Compared with healthy twins, IBD patients shared fewer clonotypes with other individuals, and the difference was most pronounced in patients with signs of disease activity. The analysis was unable to tell apart different T cell subtypes. Background noise and inter-individual variability may have been introduced into the repertoires by the differing immunosuppressive treatments among patients. TCRbeta repertoire diversity, by inverse Simpson index, was decreased in IBD patients compared with their healthy co-twins.

The library relied on 5' RACE. Each TCR library was prepared from 3,000 to 4,000 ng of total RNA. For each sample, cDNA synthesis with SMARTScribe reverse transcriptase was split into eight separate reactions. During cDNA synthesis, template switching introduced unique molecular identifiers that contained a 6-nucleotide sample barcode. TCRalpha and TCRbeta cDNA was amplified by two nested PCRs of about 15 and 9 cycles, with bead purification after each PCR. Before amplification, cDNA was treated with uracil DNA-glycosylase and purified using the QIAquick PCR purification kit. The second PCR was the step at which Illumina TruSeq-compatible adapters and sample-specific barcodes were added. Library quality and concentration were checked on TapeStation and Qubit, and libraries were pooled at around 4.9 ng each. Sequencing of the pooled libraries was done on an Illumina HiSeq2500 single-index Rapid Run using custom sequencing primers and 2 x 100 bp reads. Per the source publication's procedure: PCR and sequencing errors were corrected by UMI-based consensus assembly using MiGEC version 1.2.6. MiXCR version 2.1.1 handled V(D)J alignment, clonotype assembly and CDR3 extraction. To normalise gene usage, clonotype sharing and MAIT/NKT TCR abundance, the top 1000, 10 000 and 20 000 clonotypes in each sample were analysed. After downsampling to 27 000 UMIs, diversity was calculated as the inverse Simpson index using the vegan R package. Statistical testing used paired Mann-Whitney U tests on the discordant twin pairs and applied Benjamini-Hochberg correction for multiple testing. With the reads reprocessed by TCRdb, a single entry stands for each CDR3 protein sequence and no DNA is reported. The V and J calls were determined by TCRdb, not by the authors. This sample's records show about 160,000 distinct CDR3 sequences. Clones ranked in the top ten supply 2.4% of the sample.

From each donor, an approximately 2.5 ml peripheral blood sample was collected into PAXgene tubes and stored at -80 degrees C. Total RNA was isolated from whole blood with the PAXgene blood miRNA kit on an automated QIAcube, without T cell sorting. Peripheral blood from monozygotic twin pairs concordant or discordant for inflammatory bowel disease was subjected to deep TCRalpha and TCRbeta repertoire profiling with unique molecular barcoding. Smoking habits were recorded for all twin pairs, and individuals were classified as current, former or never smokers. Recombination connected TRBV5-1 to TRBJ1-5; TCRdb calls TRBD1, which cannot be checked without DNA. This clonotype was obtained from a human donor with ulcerative colitis or Crohn's disease, or a healthy co-twin of an affected twin (not recorded which). Source material: blood. The CDR3 protein sequence reads: CASSFGGIVKSNQPQHF.